The source of this T cell receptor beta chain is a study of blood T cell repertoires in COVID-19. Study-level information: Acute-phase and convalescent COVID-19 samples originated in the United States, Italy and Spain. From T cells, B-cell-depleted T cells, or PBMCs came the material, which was cDNA or gDNA.

Looked up from germline, CDR1 is SEHNR and CDR2 is FQNEAQ (reference sequence). This CDR3 is built from 13 residues. V shed 7 bases and J 14 bases; nucleotides not matched to a gene: 7. As originally analysed: The authors estimated nucleated cell counts from reference gene primer amplification. This table comes from immunoSEQ multiplex PCR, and its TCRdb copy is limited to in-frame clones, with some not included. V and J calls plus clone size are reproduced from that table; the DNA served to infer D and trimming. The sample lists approximately 270,000 clones; approximately 85% were seen once. The sequenced sample was peripheral blood. The chain links TRBV7-9 to TRBJ2-1, with 14 bases lining up with TRBD2. The sequence came from a woman between 65 and 79 years old with acute or convalescent COVID-19. CDR3 sequence reads: CASTPTSGGVEFF. In DNA form, the CDR3 reads TGTGCCAGCACCCCGACTAGCGGGGGGGTAGAGTTCTTC.